This TCR beta chain was identified during a study of shared clonotypes between healthy human individuals. Study-wide results and limits: The generation probabilities recorded for non-shared clonotypes fell below those of clonotypes shared by all four donors. There were few donors, and this limited the genetic and exposure-history diversity represented.

CD45RO negativity and positive selection for CCR7 defined naive CD8 cells, a population that excluded terminally differentiated effector memory CD45RA+ cells. Healthy adults negative for HIV, lacking recent acute infections or vaccinations, served as donors. Turning to this clone: Its antigen is as yet unknown.

Germline CDR1 reads MNHNS; CDR2 reads SASEGT. The V gene lost 2 bases and the J gene lost 0 bases, with 8 bases spanning the gap. This CDR3 is built from 14 residues. Repertoires were generated with immunoSEQ multiplex PCR, while TCRdb's copy carries only in-frame clones and drops some. The sample lists 1.5 million to 2.5 million clones; approximately 94% were seen once. The sequence was obtained from a man aged 18-30 years in good health. V is TRBV6-1 and J is TRBJ2-7; D gene uncertain. The sample comprised naive CD8+ T cells sorted from blood. The CDR3 nucleotides are TGTGCCAGCAGTGAAAAGGGCCTCTCCTACGAGCAGTACTTC. It translates to CASSEKGLSYEQYF.